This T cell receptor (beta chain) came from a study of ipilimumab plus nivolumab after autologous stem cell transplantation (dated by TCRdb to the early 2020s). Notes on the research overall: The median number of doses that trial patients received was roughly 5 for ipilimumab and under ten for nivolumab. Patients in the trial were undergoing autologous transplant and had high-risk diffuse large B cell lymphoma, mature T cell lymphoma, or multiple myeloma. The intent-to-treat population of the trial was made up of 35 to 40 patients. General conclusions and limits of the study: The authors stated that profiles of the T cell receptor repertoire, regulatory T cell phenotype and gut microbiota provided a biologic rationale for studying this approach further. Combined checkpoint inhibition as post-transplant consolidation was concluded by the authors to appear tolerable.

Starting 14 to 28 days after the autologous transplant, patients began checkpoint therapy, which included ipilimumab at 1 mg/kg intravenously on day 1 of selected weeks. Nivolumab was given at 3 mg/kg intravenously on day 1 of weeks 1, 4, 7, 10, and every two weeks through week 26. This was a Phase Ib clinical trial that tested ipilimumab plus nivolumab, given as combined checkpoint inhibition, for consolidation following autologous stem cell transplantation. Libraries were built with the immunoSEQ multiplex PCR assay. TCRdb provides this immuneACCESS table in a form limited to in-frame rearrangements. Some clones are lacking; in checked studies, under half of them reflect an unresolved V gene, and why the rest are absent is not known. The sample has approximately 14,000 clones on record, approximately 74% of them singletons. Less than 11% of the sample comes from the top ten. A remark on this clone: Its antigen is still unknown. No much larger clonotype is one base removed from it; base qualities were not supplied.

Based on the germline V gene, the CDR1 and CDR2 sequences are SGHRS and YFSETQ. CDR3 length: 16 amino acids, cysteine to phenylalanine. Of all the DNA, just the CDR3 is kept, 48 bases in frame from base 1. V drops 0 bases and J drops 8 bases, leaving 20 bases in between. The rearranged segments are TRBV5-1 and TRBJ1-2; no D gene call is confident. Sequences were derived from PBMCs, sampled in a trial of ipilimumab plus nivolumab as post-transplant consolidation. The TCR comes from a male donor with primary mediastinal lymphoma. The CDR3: CASSLEVWAAGEGYTF. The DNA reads TGCGCCAGCAGCTTGGAGGTTTGGGCCGCCGGGGAAGGCTACACCTTC.